There are many counts of the clone carrying this T cell receptor beta chain. Its antigen is undetermined. The sample belongs to a study of neurological immune-mediated disorders. Notes on the study in general: HTLV-1-associated myelopathy led in TCR clonal expansion, while multiple sclerosis ranked lowest, below healthy controls. The absence of any CDR3 amino acid sequence shared by expanded clones across subjects suggests that repertoires were private in all groups.

By 5'RACE with 10-nucleotide random UMIs, the cDNA was made. MiXCR, run by TCRdb on the 5' RACE reads, gives a single entry per CDR3 protein. The repertoire has some 29,000 distinct CDR3 sequences, 6.6% of them found once; the top ten carry approximately 8.9%. J was trimmed by 9 bases and V by 3 bases; bases with no gene match: 8. The germline CDR1 and CDR2 sequences are SGHRS and YFSETQ. The CDR3 is 14 amino acids. Healthy controls comprised blood bank volunteers in Maryland, USA. The chain joins TRBV5-1 to TRBJ2-1, with 8 bases that match TRBD1. The sequence was collected from a woman in her forties or fifties in good health. Sample: PBMCs. CDR3 sequence (DNA): TGCGCCAGCAGCTCCCGGGACAGGAAGGGTGAGCAGTTCTTC. Its translation is CASSSRDRKGEQFF.